Sequencing of this TCR beta chain was carried out in a study of T cells in Graves' hyperthyroidism and ophthalmopathy. Clinicians diagnosed patients from clinical symptoms, serum thyroxine and TRAb, thyroid ultrasound and orbital computed tomography. Researchers took RNA transcripts and amplified the TCR beta CDR3 regions from them. The HTBI primer set served for first-round RT-PCR of the TCR CDR3. TCRdb analysed the multiplex PCR reads with MiXCR anew, one entry per CDR3 protein. The sample includes about 400,000 distinct CDR3 sequences, over 12% of them seen just once. Looked up from germline, CDR1 is MGHRA and CDR2 is YSYEKL. Trimming pared 1 base from V and 2 bases from J, leaving 6 bases between. This CDR3 is built from 13 residues. This clonotype was counted many times.

V and J are TRBV4-1 and TRBJ2-7; D gene unclear. The receptor was isolated from a man aged 50-60 years with Graves' ophthalmopathy. Specimen: blood. CDR3 nucleotides: TGCGCCAGCAGCCAAGTTCACGCCTACGAGCAGTACTTC. Residues: CASSQVHAYEQYF.